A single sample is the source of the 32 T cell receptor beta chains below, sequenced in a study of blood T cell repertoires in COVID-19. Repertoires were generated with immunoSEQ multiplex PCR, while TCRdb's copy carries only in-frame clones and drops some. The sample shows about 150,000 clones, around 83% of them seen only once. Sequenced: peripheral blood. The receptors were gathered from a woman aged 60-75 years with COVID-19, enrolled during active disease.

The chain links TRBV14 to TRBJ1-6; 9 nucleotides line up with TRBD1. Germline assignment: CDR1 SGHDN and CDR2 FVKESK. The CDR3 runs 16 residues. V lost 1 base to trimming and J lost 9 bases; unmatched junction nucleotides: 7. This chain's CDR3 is CASSQGIQGAGSPLHF. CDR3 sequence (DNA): TGTGCCAGCAGCCAAGGGATACAGGGGGCCGGTTCACCCCTCCACTTT.

CDR3 residues: CASNDRASGNQPQHF. The CDR3 region has the DNA TGTGCCAGCAACGACAGGGCAAGCGGCAATCAGCCCCAGCATTTT. The chain employs TRBV5-6 and TRBJ1-5, with TRBD1 identical over 7 bases. Germline V CDR1 and CDR2: SGHDT, YYEEEE. J gave up 2 bases and V 6 bases, and 8 bases lay outside the gene matches. The CDR3 spans 15 residues.

This CDR3 reads CASRTGSDTGELFF. CDR3 DNA: TGTGCCAGCAGGACAGGGTCGGACACCGGGGAGCTGTTTTTT. The rearrangement links TRBV2 to TRBJ2-2; TRBD1 matches at 7 bases. The CDR3 consists of 14 residues. Trimming at V came to 6 bases and at J to 3 bases, leaving 4 bases not matched to a gene. Germline lookup yields CDR1 SNHLY and CDR2 FYNNEI.

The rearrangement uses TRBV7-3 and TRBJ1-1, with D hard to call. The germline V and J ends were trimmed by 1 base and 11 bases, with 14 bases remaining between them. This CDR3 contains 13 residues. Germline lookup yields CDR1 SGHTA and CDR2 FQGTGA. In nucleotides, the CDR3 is TGTGCCAGCAGCTTAAACCGCGGAAAGGAGGCTTTCTTT. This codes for CASSLNRGKEAFF.

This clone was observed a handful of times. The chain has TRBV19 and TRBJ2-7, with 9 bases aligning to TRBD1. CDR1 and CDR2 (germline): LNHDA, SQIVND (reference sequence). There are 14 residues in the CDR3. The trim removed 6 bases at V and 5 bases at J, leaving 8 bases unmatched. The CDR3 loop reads CASSLGQGRHEQYF. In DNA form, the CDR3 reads TGTGCCAGTAGCCTCGGACAGGGGCGCCACGAGCAGTACTTC.

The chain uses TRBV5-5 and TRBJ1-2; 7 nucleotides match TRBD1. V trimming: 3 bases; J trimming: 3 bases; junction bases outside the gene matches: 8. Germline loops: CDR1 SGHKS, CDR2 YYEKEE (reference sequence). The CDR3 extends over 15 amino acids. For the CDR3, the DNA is TGTGCCAGCAGCTCTCCGGGACAGACTGACTATGGCTACACCTTC. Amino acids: CASSSPGQTDYGYTF. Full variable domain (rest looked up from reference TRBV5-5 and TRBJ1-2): DAGVTQSPTHLIKTRGQQVTLRCSPISGHKSVSWYQQVLGQGPQFIFQYYEKEERGRGNFPDRFSARQFPNYSSELNVNALLLGDSALYLCASSSPGQTDYGYTFGSGTRLTVV.

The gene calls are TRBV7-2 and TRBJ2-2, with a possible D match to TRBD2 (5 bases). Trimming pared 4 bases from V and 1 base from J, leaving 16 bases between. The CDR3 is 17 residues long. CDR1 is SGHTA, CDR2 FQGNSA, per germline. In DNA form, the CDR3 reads TGTGCCAGCAGCTCCCCCGGAGGAATCTGGAACACCGGGGAGCTGTTTTTT. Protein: CASSSPGGIWNTGELFF.

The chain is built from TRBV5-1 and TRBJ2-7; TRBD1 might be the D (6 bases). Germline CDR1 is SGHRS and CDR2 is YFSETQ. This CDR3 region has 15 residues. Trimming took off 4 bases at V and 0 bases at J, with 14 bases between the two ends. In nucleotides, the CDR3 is TGCGCCAGCAGCCAACCGACAGGAAGCTCCTACGAGCAGTACTTC. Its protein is CASSQPTGSSYEQYF.

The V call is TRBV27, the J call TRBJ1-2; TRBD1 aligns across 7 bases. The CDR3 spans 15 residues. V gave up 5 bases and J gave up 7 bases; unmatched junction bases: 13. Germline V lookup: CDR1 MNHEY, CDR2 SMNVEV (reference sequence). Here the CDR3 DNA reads TGTGCCAGCAGTCCTTCGGACAGGCTTCGGGGTGGCTACACCTTC. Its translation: CASSPSDRLRGGYTF.

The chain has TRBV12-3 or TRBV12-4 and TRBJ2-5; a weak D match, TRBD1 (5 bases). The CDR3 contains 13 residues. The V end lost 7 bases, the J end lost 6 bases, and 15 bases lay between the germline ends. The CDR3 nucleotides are TGTGCCAGCAACCACCAGGGTCGAAAGACCCAGTACTTC. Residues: CASNHQGRKTQYF.

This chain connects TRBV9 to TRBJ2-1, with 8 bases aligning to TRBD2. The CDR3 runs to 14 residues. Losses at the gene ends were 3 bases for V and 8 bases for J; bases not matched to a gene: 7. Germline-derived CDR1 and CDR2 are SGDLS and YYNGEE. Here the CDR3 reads CASSGTSGGDEQFF. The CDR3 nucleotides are TGTGCCAGCAGCGGGACAAGCGGGGGAGATGAGCAGTTCTTC.

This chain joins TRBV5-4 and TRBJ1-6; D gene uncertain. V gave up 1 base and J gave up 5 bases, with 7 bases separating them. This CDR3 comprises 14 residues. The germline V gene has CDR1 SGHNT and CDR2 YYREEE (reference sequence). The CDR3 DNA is TGTGCCAGCAGCTTGAGGCAGGATAATTCACCCCTCCACTTT. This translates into CASSLRQDNSPLHF.

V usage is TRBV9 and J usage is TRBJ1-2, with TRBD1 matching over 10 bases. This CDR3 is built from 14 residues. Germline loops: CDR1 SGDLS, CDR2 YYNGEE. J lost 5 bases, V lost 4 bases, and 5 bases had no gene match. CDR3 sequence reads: CASSPRQGAYGYTF. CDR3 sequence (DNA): TGTGCCAGCAGCCCCAGACAGGGGGCGTATGGCTACACCTTC.

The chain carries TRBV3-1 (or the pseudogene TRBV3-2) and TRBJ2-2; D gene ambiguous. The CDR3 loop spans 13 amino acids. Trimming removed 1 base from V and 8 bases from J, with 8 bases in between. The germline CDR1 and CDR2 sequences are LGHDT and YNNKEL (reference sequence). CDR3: CASSQARSGELFF. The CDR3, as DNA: TGTGCCAGCAGCCAAGCTCGTTCGGGGGAGCTGTTTTTT.

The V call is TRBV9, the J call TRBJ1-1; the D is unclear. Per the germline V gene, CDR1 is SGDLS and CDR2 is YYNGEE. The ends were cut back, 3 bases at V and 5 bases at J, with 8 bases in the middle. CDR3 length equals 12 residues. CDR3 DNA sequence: TGTGCCAGCAGCGGCGCCGGGACTGAAGCTTTCTTT. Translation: CASSGAGTEAFF. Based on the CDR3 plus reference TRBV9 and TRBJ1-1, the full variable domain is DSGVTQTPKHLITATGQRVTLRCSPRSGDLSVYWYQQSLDQGLQFLIQYYNGEERAKGNILERFSAQQFPDLHSELNLSSLELGDSALYFCASSGAGTEAFFGQGTRLTVV.

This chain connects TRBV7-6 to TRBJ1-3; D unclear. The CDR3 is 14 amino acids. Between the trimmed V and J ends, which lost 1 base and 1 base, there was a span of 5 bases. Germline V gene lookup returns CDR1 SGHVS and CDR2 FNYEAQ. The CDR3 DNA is TGTGCCAGCAGCTTAGTTCCGTCTGGAAACACCATATATTTT. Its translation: CASSLVPSGNTIYF.

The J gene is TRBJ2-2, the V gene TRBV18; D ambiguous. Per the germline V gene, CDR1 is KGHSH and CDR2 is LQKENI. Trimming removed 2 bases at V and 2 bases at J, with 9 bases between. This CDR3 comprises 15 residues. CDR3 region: CASSPVTANTGELFF. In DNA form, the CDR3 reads TGTGCCAGCTCACCAGTCACAGCAAACACCGGGGAGCTGTTTTTT.

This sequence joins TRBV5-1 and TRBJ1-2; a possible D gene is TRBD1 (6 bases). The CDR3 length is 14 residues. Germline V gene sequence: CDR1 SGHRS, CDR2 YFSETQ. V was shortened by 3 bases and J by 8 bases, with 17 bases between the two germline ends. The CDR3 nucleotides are TGCGCCAGCAGCTCCACCTTGACAGGAAGGGGCTACACCTTC. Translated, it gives CASSSTLTGRGYTF.

CDR3 sequence (DNA): TGTGCCAGCAGGGTTGGACAGGGCGGCAATCAGCCCCAGCATTTT. Its protein is CASRVGQGGNQPQHF. The chain uses TRBV6-5 and TRBJ1-5; 8 bases align to TRBD1. With 6 bases clipped from V and 2 bases from J, the junction kept 6 bases outside the gene matches. The CDR3 has 15 amino acids. CDR1 MNHEY and CDR2 SVGAGI come from the germline V gene.

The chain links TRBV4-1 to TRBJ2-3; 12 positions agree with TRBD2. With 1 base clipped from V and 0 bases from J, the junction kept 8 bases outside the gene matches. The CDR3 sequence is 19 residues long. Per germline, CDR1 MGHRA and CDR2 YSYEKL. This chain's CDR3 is CASSQGGLAGGSSTDTQYF. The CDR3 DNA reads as TGCGCCAGCAGCCAAGGGGGTCTAGCGGGAGGGTCGAGCACAGATACGCAGTATTTT.

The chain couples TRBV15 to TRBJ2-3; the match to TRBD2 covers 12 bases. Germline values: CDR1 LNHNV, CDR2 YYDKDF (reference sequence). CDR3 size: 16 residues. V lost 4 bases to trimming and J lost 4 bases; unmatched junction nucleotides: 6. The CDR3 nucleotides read TGTGCCACCAGCAAGGGACTAGCGGGTTCCGCAGATACGCAGTATTTT. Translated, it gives CATSKGLAGSADTQYF.

CDR3 residues: CASSFKTGVGYTF. The CDR3 DNA sequence: TGTGCCAGCAGTTTCAAAACAGGGGTCGGCTACACCTTC. The V call is TRBV27, the J call TRBJ1-2; 7 bases map to TRBD1. The CDR3 extends over 13 amino acids. V lost 3 bases to trimming and J lost 8 bases; unmatched junction nucleotides: 6. The germline gives CDR1 MNHEY, CDR2 SMNVEV (reference sequence).

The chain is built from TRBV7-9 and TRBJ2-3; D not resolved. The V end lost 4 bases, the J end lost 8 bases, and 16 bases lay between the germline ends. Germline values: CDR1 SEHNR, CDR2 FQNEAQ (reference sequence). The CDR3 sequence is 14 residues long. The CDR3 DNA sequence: TGTGCCAGCAGCTCGACTCGGGTCCATGGTACGCAGTATTTT. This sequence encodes CASSSTRVHGTQYF.

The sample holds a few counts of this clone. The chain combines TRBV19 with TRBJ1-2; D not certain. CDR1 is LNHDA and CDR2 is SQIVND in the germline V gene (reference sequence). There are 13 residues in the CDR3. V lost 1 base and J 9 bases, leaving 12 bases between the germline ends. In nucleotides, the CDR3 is TGTGCCAGTAGTATAGGGCAGTTCTCTCGCTACACCTTC. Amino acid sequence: CASSIGQFSRYTF.

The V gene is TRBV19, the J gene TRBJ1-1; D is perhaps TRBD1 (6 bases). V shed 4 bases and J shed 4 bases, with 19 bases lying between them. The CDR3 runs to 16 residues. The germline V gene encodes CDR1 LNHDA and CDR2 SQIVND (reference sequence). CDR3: CASSTPLGGGGTEAFF. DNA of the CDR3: TGTGCCAGTAGTACTCCCCTCGGGGGGGGCGGCACTGAAGCTTTCTTT.

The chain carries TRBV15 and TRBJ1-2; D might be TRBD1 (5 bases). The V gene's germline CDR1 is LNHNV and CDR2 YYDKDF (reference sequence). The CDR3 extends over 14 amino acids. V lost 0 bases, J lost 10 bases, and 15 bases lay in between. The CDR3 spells CATSREGRGGAYTF. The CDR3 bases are TGTGCCACCAGCAGAGAGGGAAGGGGCGGGGCCTACACCTTC.

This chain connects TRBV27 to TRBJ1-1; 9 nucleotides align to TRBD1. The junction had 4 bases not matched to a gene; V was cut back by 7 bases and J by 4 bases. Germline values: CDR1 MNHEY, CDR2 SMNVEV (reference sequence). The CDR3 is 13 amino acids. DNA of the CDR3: TGTGCCAGCACCCCGACAGGGGGCACTGAAGCTTTCTTT. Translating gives CASTPTGGTEAFF.

The CDR3 here is CASNLRTARNSNYGYTF. The DNA for the CDR3 is TGCGCCAGCAATCTCCGGACAGCCCGAAACTCTAACTATGGCTACACCTTC. J is TRBJ1-2 and V is TRBV10-1; a weak D match, TRBD1 (6 bases). V was shortened by 7 bases and J by 0 bases, with 21 bases between the two germline ends. Germline values: CDR1 WNHNN, CDR2 SYGVQD (reference sequence). This CDR3 has 17 amino acids.

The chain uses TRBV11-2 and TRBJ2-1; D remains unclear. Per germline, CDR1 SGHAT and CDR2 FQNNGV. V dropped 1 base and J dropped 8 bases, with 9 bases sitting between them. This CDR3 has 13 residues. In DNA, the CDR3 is TGTGCCAGCAGCTTAGGGCTGTTGGATGAGCAGTTCTTC. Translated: CASSLGLLDEQFF.

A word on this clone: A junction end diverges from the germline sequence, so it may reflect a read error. CDR3 DNA: TGTGCCAGCAGCTCGGGTATTAATGAGAAACTGTTTTTT. It codes for CASSSGINEKLFF. The chain recombines TRBV5-4 with TRBJ1-4; no clear D. The CDR3 consists of 13 residues. CDR1 is SGHNT, CDR2 YYREEE, per germline (reference sequence).

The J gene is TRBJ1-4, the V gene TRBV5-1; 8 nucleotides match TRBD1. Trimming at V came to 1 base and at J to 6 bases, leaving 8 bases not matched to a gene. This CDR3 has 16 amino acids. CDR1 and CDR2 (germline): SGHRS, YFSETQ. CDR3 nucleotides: TGCGCCAGCAGCTTGTATTCCGGGACAGGTTATGAAAAACTGTTTTTT. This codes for CASSLYSGTGYEKLFF.

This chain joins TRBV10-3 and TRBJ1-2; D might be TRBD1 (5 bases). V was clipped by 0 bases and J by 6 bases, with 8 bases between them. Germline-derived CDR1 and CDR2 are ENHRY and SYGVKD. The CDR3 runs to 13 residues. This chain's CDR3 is CAISESPGDGYTF. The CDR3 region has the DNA TGTGCCATCAGTGAGTCCCCGGGGGATGGCTACACCTTC.